The source of this TCR beta chain is a study of OX40 agonist ivuxolimab in advanced cancers. Turning to the study itself: Of the participants, 40% had some prior anti-PD-1, anti-PD-L1 or anti-CTLA-4 therapy, which was allowed.

V lost 8 bases, J lost 4 bases, and 9 bases lay in between. Germline CDR1 reads MNHNS; CDR2 reads SASEGT. The CDR3 consists of 11 residues. General study results and limits: In the 0.1 to 3.0 mg/kg range, CD4+ and CD8+ blood T cells had expanded clonally by week 6.

This clone was found a few times. The antigen remains unidentified. Patients were excluded for autoimmune disease history or systemic immunosuppression. The timepoints at which blood was sampled were baseline, cycle 4 day 1, and cycle 7 day 1. The data were produced by immunoSEQ multiplex PCR, yet TCRdb's version contains in-frame clones alone and is incomplete. The sample lists roughly 79,000 clones, 91% seen once, with 1.6% in the top ten. The TCR originated in an adult with an advanced solid tumor such as melanoma, head and neck, liver or kidney cancer. The chain carries TRBV6-1 and TRBJ2-7, with a possible D match to TRBD1 (5 bases). This sample comprised CD4+ or CD8+ T cells sorted from blood, obtained in a trial of the OX40 agonist ivuxolimab. The CDR3 here is CASDKGYEQYF. The CDR3 nucleotides read TGTGCCAGCGATAAGGGGTACGAGCAGTACTTC.